The following is a T cell receptor beta chain sequence with its context. Time point noted: pre-treatment sample, taken before nivolumab and TIL therapy. This entry is derived from a study of TIL therapy for anti-PD-1-resistant metastatic lung cancer. In the study overall: Median patient age was about 55, ranging roughly 38-75 years. By whole-exome sequencing, median non-synonymous tumor mutation burden was more than 1.2 mutations per megabase.

The CDR3 consists of 13 residues. Germline CDR1 and CDR2: MNHEY and SVGAGI. After removal of 2 bases from V and 10 bases from J, the junction contained 1 base not matched to a gene. The immunoSEQ assay was v3. Method: immunoSEQ multiplex PCR; TCRdb's copy keeps in-frame clones and lacks some. Among tens of thousands of clones listed, around 87% were seen once. This sequence was found in a person aged 25 to 80 with non-small cell lung cancer. Sequencing was performed on blood, taken at baseline. V usage is TRBV6-5 and J usage is TRBJ2-1; TRBD1 matches at 11 bases. The CDR3 protein is CASSYGTGGEQFF. The CDR3 DNA is TGTGCCAGCAGTTACGGGACAGGGGGGGAGCAGTTCTTC.